This entry concerns a single T cell receptor beta chain. These data originate in a study of blood T cell repertoires in COVID-19. The ends were cut back, 5 bases at V and 0 bases at J, with 11 bases in the middle. There are 15 residues in the CDR3. Germline lookup yields CDR1 LNHDA and CDR2 SQIVND (reference sequence). Assay: immunoSEQ multiplex PCR; the TCRdb copy retains only in-frame clones and omits some. The sample shows some 90,000 clones, approximately 89% of them seen only once. The sample taken for sequencing was peripheral blood. The source of this sequence is an elderly woman with active COVID-19. The chain combines TRBV19 with TRBJ1-5; the D is unclear. CDR3 residues: CASSPLDYSNQPQHF. CDR3 bases: TGTGCCAGTAGTCCACTAGATTATAGCAATCAGCCCCAGCATTTT.